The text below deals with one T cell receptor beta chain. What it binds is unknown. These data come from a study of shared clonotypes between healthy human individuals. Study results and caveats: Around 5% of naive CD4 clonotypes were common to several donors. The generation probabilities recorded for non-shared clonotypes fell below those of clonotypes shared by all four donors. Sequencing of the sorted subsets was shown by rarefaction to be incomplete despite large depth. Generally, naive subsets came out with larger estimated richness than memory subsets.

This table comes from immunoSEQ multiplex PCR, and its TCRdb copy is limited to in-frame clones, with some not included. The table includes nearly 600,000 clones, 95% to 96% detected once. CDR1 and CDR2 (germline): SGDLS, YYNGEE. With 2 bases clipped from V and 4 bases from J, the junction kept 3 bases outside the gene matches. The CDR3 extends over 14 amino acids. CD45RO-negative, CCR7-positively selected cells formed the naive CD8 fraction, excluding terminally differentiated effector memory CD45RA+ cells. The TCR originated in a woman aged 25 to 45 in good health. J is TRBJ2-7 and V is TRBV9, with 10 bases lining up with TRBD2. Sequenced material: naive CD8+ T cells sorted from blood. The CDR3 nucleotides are TGTGCCAGCAGCGTTAGCGGGAGGTGGTACGAGCAGTACTTC. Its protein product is CASSVSGRWYEQYF.